This T cell receptor beta chain was sequenced for a study of blood T cell repertoires in COVID-19. The CDR3 consists of 13 residues. V lost 4 bases and J lost 14, with 20 bases in between. Germline CDR1 is MNHNS and CDR2 is SASEGT. Cohort 3 recovered donors had two negative PCRs, clearance, or symptom resolution. Sequenced by immunoSEQ multiplex PCR; TCRdb stores in-frame clones only, minus some. Of 200,000 or so clones listed, 88% were seen once; the top ten hold just over 2.5%. This clone has just one count. The TCR sequence derives from a woman aged 30 to 39 who had recovered from COVID-19. The sequencing sample was made of PBMCs or T cells enriched from blood (not recorded which). This chain links TRBV6-1 with TRBJ1-1, with D maybe TRBD1 (6 bases). DNA of the CDR3: TGTGCCAGCAGTGTTAAAGGGGGGGAGGAATTGTTCTTT. Its protein product is CASSVKGGEELFF.